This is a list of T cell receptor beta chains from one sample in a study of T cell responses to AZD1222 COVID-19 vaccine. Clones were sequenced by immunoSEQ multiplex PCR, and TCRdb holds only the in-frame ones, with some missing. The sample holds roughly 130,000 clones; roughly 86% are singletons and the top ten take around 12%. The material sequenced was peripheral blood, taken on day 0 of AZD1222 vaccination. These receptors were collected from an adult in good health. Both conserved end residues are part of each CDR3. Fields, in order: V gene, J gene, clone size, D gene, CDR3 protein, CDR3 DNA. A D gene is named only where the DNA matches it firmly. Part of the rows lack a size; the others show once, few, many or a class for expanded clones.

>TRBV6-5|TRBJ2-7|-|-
CASSPVGHSYEQYF
TGTGCCAGCAGCCCCGTAGGACATTCCTACGAGCAGTACTTC
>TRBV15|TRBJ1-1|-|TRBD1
CATSRDLMGQGADTEAFF
TGTGCCACCAGCAGAGATCTAATGGGACAGGGGGCTGACACTGAAGCTTTCTTT
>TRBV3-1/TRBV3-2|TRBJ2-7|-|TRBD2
CASSQSSGYYEQYF
TGTGCCAGCAGCCAGTCTAGCGGATACTACGAGCAGTACTTC
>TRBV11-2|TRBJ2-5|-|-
CASSFGPEVTQYF
TGTGCCAGCAGCTTCGGGCCGGAGGTGACCCAATACTTC
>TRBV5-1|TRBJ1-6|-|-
CASSLRRGDNSPLHF
TGCGCCAGCAGCTTGCGCAGGGGAGATAATTCACCCCTCCACTTT
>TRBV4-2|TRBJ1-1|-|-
CASSQGHSEDTEAFF
TGTGCCAGCAGCCAAGGCCACAGTGAGGACACTGAAGCTTTCTTT
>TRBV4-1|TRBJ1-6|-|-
CASSQVNGDSPLHF
TGCGCCAGCAGCCAAGTTAATGGGGATTCACCCCTCCACTTT
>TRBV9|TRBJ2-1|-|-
CASSVAARGGSWGEQFF
TGTGCCAGCAGCGTAGCAGCGAGAGGAGGTTCTTGGGGTGAGCAGTTCTTC
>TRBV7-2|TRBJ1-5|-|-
CASSLGGTRSGQPQHF
TGTGCCAGCAGCTTAGGTGGGACCCGGTCGGGGCAGCCCCAGCATTTT
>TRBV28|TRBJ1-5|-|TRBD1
CASSPPGQGGPSNQPQHF
TGTGCCAGCAGTCCCCCGGGACAGGGGGGCCCTAGCAATCAGCCCCAGCATTTT
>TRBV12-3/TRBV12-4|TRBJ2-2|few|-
CASSFAGAGELFF
TGTGCCAGCAGTTTTGCAGGGGCCGGGGAGCTGTTTTTT
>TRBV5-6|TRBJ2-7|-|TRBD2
CASSSSGSSYEQYF
TGTGCCAGCAGCTCTAGCGGGAGCTCCTACGAGCAGTACTTC
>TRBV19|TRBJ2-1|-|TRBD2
CASSPWEGRYNEQFF
TGTGCCAGTAGCCCATGGGAGGGCCGCTACAATGAGCAGTTCTTC
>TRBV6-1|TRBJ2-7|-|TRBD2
CASSEPLAGGRRGYEQYF
TGTGCCAGCAGTGAACCACTAGCGGGAGGGCGACGCGGCTACGAGCAGTACTTC
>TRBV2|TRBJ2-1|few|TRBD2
CASTEVLAGGEQFF
TGTGCCAGCACCGAGGTTCTAGCGGGAGGTGAGCAGTTCTTC
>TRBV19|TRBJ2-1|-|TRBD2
CASKGTSGRYNEQFF
TGTGCCAGTAAGGGGACTAGCGGGAGATACAATGAGCAGTTCTTC
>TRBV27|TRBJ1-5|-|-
CASSRPQHF
TGTGCCAGCAGCCGGCCCCAGCATTTT
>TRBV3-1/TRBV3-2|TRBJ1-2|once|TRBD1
CASSQGQGVMGGYTF
TGTGCCAGCAGCCAAGGCCAGGGGGTAATGGGTGGCTACACCTTC